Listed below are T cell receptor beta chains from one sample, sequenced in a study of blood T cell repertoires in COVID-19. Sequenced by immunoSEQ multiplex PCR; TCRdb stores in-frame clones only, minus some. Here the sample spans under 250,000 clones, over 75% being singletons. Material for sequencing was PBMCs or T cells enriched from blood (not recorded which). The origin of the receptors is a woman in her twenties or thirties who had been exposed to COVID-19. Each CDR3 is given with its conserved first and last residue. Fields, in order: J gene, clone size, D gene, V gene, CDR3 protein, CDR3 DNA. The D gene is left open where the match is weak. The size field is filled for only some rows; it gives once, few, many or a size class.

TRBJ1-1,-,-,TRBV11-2,CASSLGGLNTEAFF,TGTGCCAGCAGCTTGGGGGGTTTGAACACTGAAGCTTTCTTT
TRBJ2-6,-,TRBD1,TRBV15,CATSSAGLKQGTGLKLSGANVLTF,TGTGCCACCAGCAGCGCTGGCCTAAAACAGGGGACCGGGCTTAAACTCTCTGGGGCCAACGTCCTGACTTTC
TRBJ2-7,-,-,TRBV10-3,CAISEGGSEQYF,TGTGCCATCAGTGAAGGGGGTTCCGAGCAGTACTTC
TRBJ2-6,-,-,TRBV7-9,CASTGGWANVLTF,TGTGCCAGCACAGGAGGTTGGGCCAACGTCCTGACTTTC
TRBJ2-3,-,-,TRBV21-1,CASSKVFRRGRPTDTQYF,TGTGCCAGCAGCAAAGTTTTCCGCAGGGGTCGCCCCACAGATACGCAGTATTTT
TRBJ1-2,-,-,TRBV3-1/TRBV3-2,CASSPTGYGYTF,TGTGCCAGCAGCCCCACAGGGTATGGCTACACCTTC
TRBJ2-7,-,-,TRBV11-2,CASSLDGGGQPYEQYF,TGTGCCAGCAGCTTAGATGGAGGGGGACAGCCCTACGAGCAGTACTTC
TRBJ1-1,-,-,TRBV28,CASNLAGRRRNTEAFF,TGTGCCAGCAACCTAGCCGGCAGACGGAGGAACACTGAAGCTTTCTTT
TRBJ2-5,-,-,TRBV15,CATSRAGETQYF,TGTGCCACCAGCAGAGCCGGTGAGACCCAGTACTTC
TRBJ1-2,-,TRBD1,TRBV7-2,CASRRDRRNYGYTF,TGTGCCAGCAGGCGGGACAGGAGGAACTATGGCTACACCTTC
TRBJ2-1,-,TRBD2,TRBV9,CASSAHPPSSGNNEQFF,TGTGCCAGCAGCGCGCACCCCCCCTCTAGCGGGAACAATGAGCAGTTCTTC
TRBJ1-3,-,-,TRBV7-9,CASSSPDRGNTIYF,TGTGCCAGCAGCTCACCGGACAGAGGAAACACCATATATTTT
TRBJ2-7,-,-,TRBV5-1,CASALTGGPYEQYF,TGCGCCAGCGCCTTAACAGGAGGGCCCTACGAGCAGTACTTC
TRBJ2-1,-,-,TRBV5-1,CASSFLRRSSYNEQFF,TGCGCCAGCAGCTTCTTGCGGCGGTCCTCCTACAATGAGCAGTTCTTC
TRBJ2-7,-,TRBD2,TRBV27,CASSLLGLAGGNGEQYF,TGTGCCAGCAGTCTGCTGGGACTAGCGGGAGGGAACGGCGAGCAGTACTTC
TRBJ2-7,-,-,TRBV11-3,CASSLSRGPTYEQYF,TGTGCCAGCAGCCTCTCTCGGGGTCCAACCTACGAGCAGTACTTC
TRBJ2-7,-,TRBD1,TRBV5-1,CASSATWDSIYEQYF,TGCGCCAGCAGCGCAACTTGGGACAGTATCTACGAGCAGTACTTC
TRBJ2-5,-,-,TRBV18,CASSPEGRVETQYF,TGTGCCAGCTCACCGGAGGGAAGAGTAGAGACCCAGTACTTC
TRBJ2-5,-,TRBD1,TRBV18,CASSPLIGAGGLQETQYF,TGTGCCAGCTCACCACTTATTGGCGCAGGGGGCCTCCAAGAGACCCAGTACTTC
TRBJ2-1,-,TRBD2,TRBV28,CASSLEGLGLPYNEQFF,TGTGCCAGCAGTTTAGAGGGGTTGGGACTACCTTACAATGAGCAGTTCTTC
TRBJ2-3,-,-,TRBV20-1,CSASGLRRDTQYF,TGCAGTGCTAGTGGCCTGCGGCGAGATACGCAGTATTTT
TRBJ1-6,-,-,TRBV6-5,CASSSDRSSYNSPLHF,TGTGCCAGCAGTTCCGACAGGAGCTCCTATAATTCACCCCTCCACTTT
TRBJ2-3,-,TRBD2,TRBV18,CASSPPSAGGGTDTQYF,TGTGCCAGCTCACCACCGTCAGCGGGAGGAGGCACAGATACGCAGTATTTT
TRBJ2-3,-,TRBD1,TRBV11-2,CASSLGWQGAGDTQYF,TGTGCCAGCAGCTTAGGGTGGCAGGGGGCCGGAGATACGCAGTATTTT
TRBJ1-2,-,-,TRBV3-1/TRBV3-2,CASSQGGEGGYTF,TGTGCCAGCAGCCAAGGTGGGGAGGGAGGCTACACCTTC
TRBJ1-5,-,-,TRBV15,CATSRDGGLNQPQHF,TGTGCCACCAGCAGAGATGGAGGGCTCAACCAGCCCCAGCATTTT
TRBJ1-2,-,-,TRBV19,CATTYAEGNYGYTF,TGTGCAACCACGTACGCGGAGGGGAACTATGGCTACACCTTC
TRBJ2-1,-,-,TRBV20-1,CSALRSNEQFF,TGCAGTGCTTTGCGGAGCAATGAGCAGTTCTTC
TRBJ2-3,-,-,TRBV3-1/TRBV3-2,CASSPPGTDTQYF,TGTGCCAGCAGCCCACCGGGCACAGATACGCAGTATTTT
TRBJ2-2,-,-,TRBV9,CASSVGAGLLNTGELFF,TGTGCCAGCAGCGTAGGGGCTGGACTACTTAACACCGGGGAGCTGTTTTTT
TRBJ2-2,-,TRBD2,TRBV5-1,CASSLVAGATGELFF,TGCGCCAGCAGCTTGGTTGCGGGAGCTACCGGGGAGCTGTTTTTT
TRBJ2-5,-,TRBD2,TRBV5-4,CASSPGTSGRRETQYF,TGTGCCAGCAGCCCCGGGACTAGCGGGAGGAGGGAGACCCAGTACTTC
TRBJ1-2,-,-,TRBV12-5,CASGSGDGGTNGYTF,TGTGCTAGTGGTTCGGGGGATGGGGGTACTAACGGCTACACCTTC
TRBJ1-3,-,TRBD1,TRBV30,CAWAGGPGNTIYF,TGTGCCTGGGCAGGGGGACCTGGAAACACCATATATTTT
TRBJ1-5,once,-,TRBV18,CASSPGHLSNPQHF,TGTGCCAGCTCACCCGGACACCTTTCCAACCCCCAGCATTTT
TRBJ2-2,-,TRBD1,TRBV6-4,CASKTGANTGELFF,TGTGCCAGCAAGACAGGGGCGAACACCGGGGAGCTGTTTTTT
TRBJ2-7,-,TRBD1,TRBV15,CATSRAEGARVHEQYF,TGTGCCACCAGCAGGGCCGAGGGGGCGCGTGTCCACGAGCAGTACTTC
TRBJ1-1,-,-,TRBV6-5,CASSYEGGSILTEAFF,TGTGCCAGCAGTTACGAAGGGGGTTCGATTTTAACTGAAGCTTTCTTT
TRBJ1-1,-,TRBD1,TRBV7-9,CASSRHTGGNTEAFF,TGTGCCAGCAGCCGACACACAGGGGGCAACACTGAAGCTTTCTTT
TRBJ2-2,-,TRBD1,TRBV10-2,CASSENRGPGELFF,TGCGCCAGCAGTGAGAACAGGGGGCCGGGGGAGCTGTTTTTT
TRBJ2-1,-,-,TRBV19,CASSIVRDEQFF,TGTGCCAGTAGTATAGTTCGGGATGAGCAGTTCTTC
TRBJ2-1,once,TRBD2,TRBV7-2,CASSLVRASGWYNEQFF,TGTGCCAGCAGCTTAGTCAGGGCTAGCGGGTGGTACAATGAGCAGTTCTTC
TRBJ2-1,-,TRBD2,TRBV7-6,CASSLEGSGLAGPTNEQFF,TGTGCCAGCAGCTTAGAGGGGTCGGGACTAGCGGGACCTACAAATGAGCAGTTCTTC
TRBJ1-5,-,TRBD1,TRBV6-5,CASSYGQGTDQPQHF,TGTGCCAGCAGTTACGGACAGGGAACGGATCAGCCCCAGCATTTT
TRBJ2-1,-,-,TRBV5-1,CASSLDGVSYNEQFF,TGCGCCAGCAGCTTGGACGGAGTCTCCTACAATGAGCAGTTCTTC
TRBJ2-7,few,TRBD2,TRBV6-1,CASSHRLAKLYEQYF,TGTGCCAGCAGTCATAGACTAGCCAAACTCTACGAGCAGTACTTC
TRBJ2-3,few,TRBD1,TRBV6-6,CASRNTGADTQYF,TGTGCCAGCAGAAATACAGGGGCAGATACGCAGTATTTT
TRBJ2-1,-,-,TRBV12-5,CASGLVPRGFSYNEQFF,TGTGCTAGTGGTTTGGTACCCAGGGGATTCTCCTACAATGAGCAGTTCTTC
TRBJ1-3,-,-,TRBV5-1,CASSLADRNSGNTIYF,TGCGCCAGCAGCTTGGCGGACAGAAACTCTGGAAACACCATATATTTT
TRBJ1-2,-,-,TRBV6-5,CASSYSGGLYGYTF,TGTGCCAGCAGTTACTCGGGTGGACTCTATGGCTACACCTTC
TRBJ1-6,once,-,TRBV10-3,CAISEQGNSPLHF,TGTGCCATCAGCGAGCAGGGGAATTCACCCCTCCACTTT
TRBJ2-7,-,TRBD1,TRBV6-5,CASTPWDRSYEQYF,TGTGCCAGCACGCCTTGGGACAGGTCCTACGAGCAGTACTTC
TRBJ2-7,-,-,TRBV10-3,CAISESYGRGYEQYF,TGTGCCATCAGTGAGTCGTACGGGAGAGGCTACGAGCAGTACTTC
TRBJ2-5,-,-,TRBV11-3,CASSLGQGGETQYF,TGTGCCAGCAGCTTAGGACAGGGAGGAGAGACCCAGTACTTC
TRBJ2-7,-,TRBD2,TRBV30,CAWSVLGTSGQYF,TGTGCCTGGAGTGTACTGGGGACTAGCGGTCAGTACTTC
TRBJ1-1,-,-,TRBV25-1,CASSEANTEAFF,TGTGCCAGCAGTGAGGCGAACACTGAAGCTTTCTTT
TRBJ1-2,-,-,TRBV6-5,CASSPDRPANYGYTF,TGTGCCAGCAGCCCCGACAGGCCAGCTAACTATGGCTACACCTTC
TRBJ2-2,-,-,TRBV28,CASSLRDKNTGELFF,TGTGCCAGCAGTTTAAGGGACAAGAACACCGGGGAGCTGTTTTTT
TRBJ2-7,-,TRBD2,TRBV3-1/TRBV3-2,CASSQELLAGPPGLYEQYF,TGTGCCAGCAGCCAAGAGCTACTAGCGGGACCCCCCGGCCTCTACGAGCAGTACTTC